Given below is one TCR beta chain in context. The clone's antigen remains unknown. CDR1 MNHEY and CDR2 SMNVEV were looked up in the germline V gene (reference sequence). After removal of 2 bases from V and 7 bases from J, the junction retains 7 bases not matched to a gene. The CDR3 runs 15 amino acids, cysteine and phenylalanine included. Only CDR3 DNA is held: 45 bases, read in frame from base 1. The data are from a study of cytomegalovirus exposure and HLA in healthy donors (TCRdb year 2017). General notes on the study: An earlier analysis of about 560 of the donors reported about 300 Gb of sequence data and around 110 million unique TCR beta sequences obtained from about 170 million T cells. Roughly 300 gigabases of sequencing data and 78 million or so unique TCR sequences were included in an early release covering about 620 HLA-typed donors. Of the 350 to 450 genotyped donors, 81% fell in the genetic ancestry cluster associated with self-reported Caucasian donors. The study aimed to test whether signatures of past pathogen exposure could be identified by cataloging public T cell receptors. The study profiled the T cell repertoires of hundreds of subjects by immunosequencing and related them to cytomegalovirus serostatus. Along with the roughly 710-subject first cohort, a separate validation cohort of about 110 different subjects was used. High-throughput TCR immunosequencing, statistical association of individual TCRs with disease status, and machine learning were combined to predict cytomegalovirus infection status. A later analysis re-analyzed previously published TCR beta repertoires from 500 to 700 donors and added high-resolution HLA genotyping to study TCR occurrence patterns. The later analysis used no new phenotypic data to find candidate immune exposures, relying instead on TCR beta sequences and their occurrence across donors. In an earlier analysis of several hundred of the donors, high-throughput TCR beta sequencing was used to judge whether each TCR beta V gene segment behaved as functional or pseudogenic. Donor age, sex, ethnicity and CMV serostatus were compiled alongside the repertoire data. Genome-wide SNP genotypes for about 60% of the roughly 700 donors were used in a later genetic analysis, which treated that subset as a discovery cohort. Every discovery cohort repertoire had been produced on one sequencing platform. HLA typing covered class I and class II loci at four-digit resolution. The number of donors typed differed by locus, with 629-630 for A, B, C, DRB1 and DQB1, roughly 520 for DQA1, about 610 for DPA1, and some 470 for DPB1. Four to six DR-DQ haplotypes were handled as single units for association and clustering, since linkage in the cohort was strong. Across 300 to 400 genotyped donors of the cohort, an average of about 240,000 unique TCR beta nucleotide sequences per donor were sequenced, and approximately 17% of those sequences were non-productive. Beyond this particular receptor, the publication reports: A few of the identified cytomegalovirus-associated TCR beta chains were confirmed in vitro to be specific for cytomegalovirus antigens. Strong co-occurrence of HLA alleles, especially DR and DQ, made assigning TCR associations to individual alleles difficult. The cohort was sequenced for TCR beta chains only, and without alpha or paired-chain data the features that could be detected were limited. In an earlier analysis of some 550 of the donors, most TCR beta V segments were observed in productive rearrangements about 87% or about 30% of the time, broadly matching IMGT annotations. In both the original and validation cohorts, the classifier was reported to diagnose cytomegalovirus status with high specificity and sensitivity. Most TCR sequences were seen in very few donors, while some public TCRs were found in many individuals. Presence/absence analyses assumed roughly uniform sequencing depth across donors, an assumption that may not hold. The study listed approximately 150 TCR beta chains as associated with cytomegalovirus. Linkage disequilibrium might explain the correlated functional status among segregating V segments, but an unknown experimental factor could not be excluded. V-gene and J-gene trimming of TCR beta chains was associated with a missense DCLRE1C variant in a later genetic analysis, and the association was replicated in an independent cohort. In a later analysis, HLA-associated TCR beta chains were found to be more clonally expanded and to have lower generation probabilities than equally common non-associated chains. A later genetic analysis reported fewer N-insertions in productive TCRs among donors in an Asian-associated ancestry cluster than the roughly 620-donor mean. The sequencing pipeline was judged likely to have produced a cluster of highly shared sequence variants as a technical artifact. According to the authors, the approach could potentially be generalized to other disease states and immunological phenotypes. In a later analysis, several top co-occurrence clusters were reported to appear linked to parvovirus B19, influenza, CMV and Epstein-Barr virus. Because counts were too low, about 18 rarely observed V segments, including chromosome 9 orphons, were excluded from the earlier analysis of a few hundred of the donors. According to a later analysis, TCR association rates differed among HLA loci, with DRB1 alleles showing the most associated TCRs and HLA-C alleles showing the fewest. Because HLA typing was unavailable for some donors at each locus, only the typed subset was used in association tests. A further reported finding was that TCR beta sequences accurately predicted the HLA-A and HLA-B alleles for most subjects in the first cohort. A later analysis found that most CMV-associated TCR beta chains appeared HLA-restricted, with HLA associations seemingly driven largely by CMV exposure. The 87-base-pair reads could not distinguish some IMGT-functional V segments, including TRBV6-2 and TRBV6-3, so those segments were excluded. Specific HLA alleles were associated with 15,000 to 20,000 TCR beta sequences at a false discovery rate of 0.05 in a later analysis. Immune exposure information for the cohort was limited to CMV serostatus.

The library was made by the immunoSEQ multiplex PCR assay. The multiplex PCR relied on a mix of 60 forward primers for TCR Vbeta segments and 13 reverse primers for TCR Jbeta segments. The CDR3 region of rearranged TCR beta genes was amplified from genomic DNA by a multiplex PCR assay. On the Illumina HiSeq System, the amplified TCR beta libraries were sequenced as 87-base-pair reads. As for how the authors treated the data: Across the 600 to 700 repertoires, a later analysis counted about 81 million unique TCR beta chains, roughly 11 million of which were shared by at least two donors. Raw reads were error-corrected and collapsed into unique sequences with a nearest-neighbor algorithm that merged closely related sequences to remove PCR and sequencing errors. To assign V, D and J gene segments, CDR3 sequences were aligned to IMGT reference sequences. For a sequence to be retained, at least a six-nucleotide match to both a V gene segment and a J gene segment was required. A rearrangement was called productive if the CDR3 had no stop codons and remained in frame with V and J, and every other rearrangement was called non-productive. Following IMGT convention, CDR3 was defined as the stretch from the second conserved V-encoded cysteine up to the conserved J-encoded phenylalanine. The earlier analysis of about 570 of the donors excluded any sequence lacking an unambiguous match to a single V gene segment. An earlier analysis of several hundred of the donors called V segments functional above 56.7% productive rearrangements and segregating when the between-donor standard deviation exceeded 5%. A statistical classification framework was built to diagnose cytomegalovirus status from the catalog of TCR beta chain sequences. A later analysis assigned V and J genes by comparing TCR nucleotide sequences with IMGT/GENE-DB human TR gene sequences. A later analysis assigned CDR3 sequences and most-parsimonious VDJ recombination scenarios with the TCRdist pipeline. In a later analysis, every TCR beta chain was defined by the combination of its CDR3 amino acid sequence and its V-gene family, and reads without a unique V-gene family were dropped. As a way to deal with suspected cross-contamination and a sequencing artifact, a later analysis dropped roughly 620 nucleotide sequences that were highly shared and had low generation probability. In a later analysis, a clonal expansion index was calculated for each public chain from normalized within-repertoire ranks of inferred template counts. In a later analysis, generation probabilities were computed with a VDJ recombination model fitted to out-of-frame rearrangements, and the resulting probabilities were checked against IGoR. Hypergeometric tests were used in a later analysis to score TCR-TCR, TCR-HLA and TCR-CMV co-occurrence, with a repertoire-size bias correction applied to the TCR pairs. False discovery rates were estimated in a later analysis by permuting HLA or CMV assignments 20 times. A later analysis grouped co-occurring TCRs with DBSCAN, adding TCRdist sequence similarity when clustering within HLA-allele-positive subsets. For co-occurrence clustering, repertoires with fewer than 30,000 or more than 120,000 public chains were excluded, along with several repertoires with anomalous nucleotide sharing. TCRdb obtained this table from immuneACCESS and retained in-frame rearrangements with V and J assigned. These tables miss some clones; where compared with another copy, unresolved V genes account for less than half of the shortfall, and the remainder is unexplained. V and J calls and clone size are those listed in that table; D and trimming were worked out from the DNA. This sample's table has entries for 150,000 to 250,000 clones. The ten largest clones represent around 0.74% of the sample.

The cohort was made up of approximately 700 healthy bone marrow donors. Cohort members were all nominally healthy when sampled, although unrecorded immune exposures were likely present. The donor was CMV seronegative and was included in the group of hundreds of seronegative cohort members. A peripheral blood sample was provided by each donor, and peripheral blood mononuclear cells were used for TCR beta sequencing. The Qiagen DNeasy Blood Extraction Kit was used to extract genomic DNA from the blood cell samples. Sequenced sample: PBMCs. This sequence was found in a boy between 10 and 17 years old in good health and CMV-seronegative. Recombination joined TRBV27 with TRBJ2-1; the central 8 bases match TRBD2. The CDR3 region has the sequence CASSLARGGRNEQFF. The DNA reads as follows: TGTGCCAGCAGTTTAGCCCGGGGGGGAAGAAATGAGCAGTTCTTC.